A single sample is the source of the 10 T cell receptor beta chains below, sequenced in a study of OX40 agonist ivuxolimab in advanced cancers. Receptor amplification or capture employed the immunoSEQ multiplex PCR assay. TCRdb provides this immuneACCESS table in a form limited to in-frame rearrangements. Some clones are lacking; in checked studies, under half of them reflect an unresolved V gene, and why the rest are absent is not known. The sample table records fewer than 70,000 clones; 80% to 90% of these occur just once. The ten top clones hold around 3% of the sample. Here the sequenced sample was CD4+ or CD8+ T cells sorted from blood, taken in a trial of the OX40 agonist ivuxolimab. The receptors derive from an adult with an advanced solid tumor such as melanoma, head and neck, liver or kidney cancer.

The chain recombines TRBV29-1 with TRBJ1-2; D unclear. Trimming removed 7 bases at V and 6 bases at J, with 9 bases between. CDR3 size: 10 residues. CDR1 SQVTM and CDR2 ANQGSEA come from the germline V gene. CDR3 bases: TGCAGCGGGGGAATCGATGGCTACACCTTC. Translated: CSGGIDGYTF.

The chain couples TRBV19 to TRBJ2-5; tentative D call: TRBD2 (6 bases). The CDR3 extends over 15 amino acids. The germline V gene encodes CDR1 LNHDA and CDR2 SQIVND (reference sequence). V was cut by 4 bases and J by 9 bases, with 21 bases left in between. DNA for the CDR3: TGTGCCAGTAGTAACCCAATTGACGGAGGGGAGGCCCAGTACTTC. Protein product: CASSNPIDGGEAQYF.

The rearrangement joins TRBV27 to TRBJ2-3; 14 positions agree with TRBD2. V shed 4 bases, J shed 2 bases, and the junction held 11 bases outside the gene matches. This CDR3 region has 19 residues. Germline loops: CDR1 MNHEY, CDR2 SMNVEV (reference sequence). CDR3 amino acids: CASSSTQGLAGAYTDTQYF. The CDR3 region has the DNA TGTGCCAGCAGTTCGACCCAGGGACTAGCGGGAGCATACACAGATACGCAGTATTTT.

The CDR3 nucleotides are TGTGCCAGTAGTATACTACCGGGGGGCTGGGGCAATCAGCCCCAGCATTTT. It is translated as CASSILPGGWGNQPQHF. The chain recombines TRBV19 with TRBJ1-5; D is perhaps TRBD1 (6 bases). With 2 bases removed from V and 2 bases from J, the gap between germline ends came to 16 bases. Germline CDR1 and CDR2: LNHDA and SQIVND (reference sequence). This CDR3 is built from 17 residues. The full variable domain, completed using reference TRBV19 and TRBJ1-5, is DGGITQSPKYLFRKEGQNVTLSCEQNLNHDAMYWYRQDPGQGLRLIYYSQIVNDFQKGDIAEGYSVSREKKESFPLTVTSAQKNPTAFYLCASSILPGGWGNQPQHFGDGTRLSIL.

The rearrangement joins TRBV7-2 to TRBJ1-2; D may be TRBD1 (6 bases). The length of the CDR3 is 14 residues. Per germline, CDR1 SGHTA and CDR2 FQGNSA. With 6 bases removed from V and 4 bases from J, the gap between germline ends came to 15 bases. This CDR3 reads CASSFTGQLYGYTF. In nucleotides, the CDR3 is TGTGCCAGCAGTTTTACCGGACAGCTCTATGGCTACACCTTC.

The chain links TRBV7-9 to TRBJ2-7; 8 positions agree with TRBD1. Looked up from germline, CDR1 is SEHNR and CDR2 is FQNEAQ (reference sequence). The CDR3 totals 12 residues. V shed 6 bases, J shed 7 bases, and the junction held 5 bases outside the gene matches. In nucleotides, the CDR3 is TGTGCCAGCAGTCCTACAGGGGGAGAGCAGTACTTC. Protein product: CASSPTGGEQYF.

The rearrangement joins TRBV6-6 to TRBJ1-5; D not resolved. The V end was cut by 7 bases, the J end by 0 bases, with 7 bases between. Germline values: CDR1 MNHNY, CDR2 SVGAGI (reference sequence). CDR3 size: 13 residues. CDR3 residues: CASTLYSNQPQHF. The DNA for the CDR3 is TGTGCCAGCACCCTTTATAGCAATCAGCCCCAGCATTTT.

The chain combines TRBV7-2 with TRBJ2-4, with TRBD1 identical over 7 bases. Germline CDR1 SGHTA, CDR2 FQGNSA. V trimming: 2 bases; J trimming: 0 bases; junction bases outside the gene matches: 4. The CDR3 sequence is 16 residues long. CDR3 in DNA: TGTGCCAGCAGCTTAAGGACAGGAGTAGCCAAAAACATTCAGTACTTC. Translation: CASSLRTGVAKNIQYF. The whole variable domain, filled in from reference TRBV7-2 and TRBJ2-4, reads GAGVSQSPSNKVTEKGKDVELRCDPISGHTALYWYRQSLGQGLEFLIYFQGNSAPDKSGLPSDRFSAERTGGSVSTLTIQRTQQEDSAVYLCASSLRTGVAKNIQYFGAGTRLSVL.

Points on this clone: Distinct nucleotide sequences in the sample also encode this CDR3. The CDR3 region is CASSLYLAGTYEQYF. For the CDR3, the DNA is TGCGCCAGCAGCTTGTACCTAGCGGGGACCTACGAGCAGTACTTC. The V call is TRBV5-1, the J call TRBJ2-7, with 9 bases identical to TRBD2. V shed 1 base and J 2 bases; nucleotides not matched to a gene: 4. The CDR3 sequence is 15 residues long. Per germline, CDR1 SGHRS and CDR2 YFSETQ. Based on the CDR3 plus reference TRBV5-1 and TRBJ2-7, the full variable domain is KAGVTQTPRYLIKTRGQQVTLSCSPISGHRSVSWYQQTPGQGLQFLFEYFSETQRNKGNFPGRFSGRQFSNSRSEMNVSTLELGDSALYLCASSLYLAGTYEQYFGPGTRLTVT.

This chain joins TRBV6-5 and TRBJ2-1, with TRBD1 as a possible D gene (6 bases). V shed 2 bases and J shed 12 bases, with 8 bases lying between them. The CDR3 loop spans 11 amino acids. Germline CDR1 and CDR2: MNHEY and SVGAGI. CDR3 protein: CASSYRGRQFF. Here the CDR3 DNA reads TGTGCCAGCAGTTACAGGGGGAGGCAGTTCTTC.